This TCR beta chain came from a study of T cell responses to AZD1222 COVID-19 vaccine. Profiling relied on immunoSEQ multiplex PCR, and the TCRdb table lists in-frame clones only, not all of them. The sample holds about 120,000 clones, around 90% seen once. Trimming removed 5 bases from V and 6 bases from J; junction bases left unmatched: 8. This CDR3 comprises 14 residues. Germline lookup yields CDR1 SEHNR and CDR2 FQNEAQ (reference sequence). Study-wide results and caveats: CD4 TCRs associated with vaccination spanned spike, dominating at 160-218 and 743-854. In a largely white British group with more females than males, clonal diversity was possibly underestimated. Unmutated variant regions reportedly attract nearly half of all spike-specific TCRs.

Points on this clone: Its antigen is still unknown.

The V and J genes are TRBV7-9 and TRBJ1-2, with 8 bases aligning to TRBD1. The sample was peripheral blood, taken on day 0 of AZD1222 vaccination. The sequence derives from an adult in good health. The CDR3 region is CASSPQGALDGYTF. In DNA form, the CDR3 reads TGTGCCAGCAGCCCCCAGGGGGCCCTAGATGGCTACACCTTC.